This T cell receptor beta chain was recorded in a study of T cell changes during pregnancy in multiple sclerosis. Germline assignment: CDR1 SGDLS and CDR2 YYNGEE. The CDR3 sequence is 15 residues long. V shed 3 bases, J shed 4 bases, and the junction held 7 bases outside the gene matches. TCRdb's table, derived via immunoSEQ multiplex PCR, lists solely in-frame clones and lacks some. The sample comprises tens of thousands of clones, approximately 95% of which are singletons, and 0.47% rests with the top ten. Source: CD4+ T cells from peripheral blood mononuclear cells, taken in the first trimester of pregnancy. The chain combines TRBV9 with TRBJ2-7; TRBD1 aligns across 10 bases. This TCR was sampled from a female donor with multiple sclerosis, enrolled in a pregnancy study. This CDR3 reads CASSEGTGDFYEQYF. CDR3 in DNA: TGTGCCAGCAGCGAGGGGACAGGGGACTTTTACGAGCAGTACTTC.